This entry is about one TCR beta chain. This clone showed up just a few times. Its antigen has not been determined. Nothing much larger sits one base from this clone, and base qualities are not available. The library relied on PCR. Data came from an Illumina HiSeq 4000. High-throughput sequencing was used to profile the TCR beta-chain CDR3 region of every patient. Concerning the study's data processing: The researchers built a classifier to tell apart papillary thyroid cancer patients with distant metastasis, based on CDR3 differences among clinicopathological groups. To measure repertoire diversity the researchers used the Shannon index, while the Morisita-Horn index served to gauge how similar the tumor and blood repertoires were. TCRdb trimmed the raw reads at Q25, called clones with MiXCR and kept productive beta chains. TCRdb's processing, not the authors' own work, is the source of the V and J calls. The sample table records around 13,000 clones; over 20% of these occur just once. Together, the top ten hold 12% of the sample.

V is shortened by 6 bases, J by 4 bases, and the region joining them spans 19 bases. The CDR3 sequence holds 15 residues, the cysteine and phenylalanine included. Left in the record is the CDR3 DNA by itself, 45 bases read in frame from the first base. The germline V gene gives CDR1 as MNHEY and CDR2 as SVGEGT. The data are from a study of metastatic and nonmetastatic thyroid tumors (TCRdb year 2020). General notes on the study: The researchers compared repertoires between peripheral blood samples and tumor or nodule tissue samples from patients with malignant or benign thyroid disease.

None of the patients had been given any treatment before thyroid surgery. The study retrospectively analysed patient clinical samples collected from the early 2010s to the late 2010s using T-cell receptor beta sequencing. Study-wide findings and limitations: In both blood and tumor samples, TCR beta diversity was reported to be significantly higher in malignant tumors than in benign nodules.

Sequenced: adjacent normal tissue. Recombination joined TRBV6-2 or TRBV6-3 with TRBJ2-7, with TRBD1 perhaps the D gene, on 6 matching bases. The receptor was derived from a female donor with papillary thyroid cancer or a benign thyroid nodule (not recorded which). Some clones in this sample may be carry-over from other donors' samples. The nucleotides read TGTGCCAGCAGCTACCCCGAGGGGGAAGTTTACGAGCAGTACTTC. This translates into CASSYPEGEVYEQYF.